The TCR beta chain described here comes from a study of CD8 T cells in Susac syndrome. cDNA came from roughly 0.47 to 1 ug RNA primed by random hexamers. TCRdb processed the immunoSEQ multiplex PCR reads anew with MiXCR; each CDR3 protein has one entry. The sample carries more than 250,000 distinct CDR3 sequences, just over 90% recorded once. This CDR3 region has 15 residues. CDR1 and CDR2 (germline): SGHDT, YYEEEE. Trimming stripped 1 base from V and 3 bases from J, with 13 bases between. The sample comprised CD4+ T cells from PBMCs. The chain combines TRBV5-6 with TRBJ1-2, with D uncertain. The TCR comes from a human donor with multiple sclerosis. The CDR3 protein is CASSLQLWGDYGYTF. The CDR3 DNA reads TGTGCCAGCAGCTTGCAGCTATGGGGAGACTATGGCTACACCTTC.